Shown below are 21 T cell receptor beta chains from a single sample sequenced in a study of Graves' ophthalmopathy and Graves' hyperthyroidism. From RNA, the CDR3 regions of TCR beta chains were amplified and sequenced. HTBI primers served in a first-round RT-PCR, which a second-round multiplex PCR followed. MiXCR, run by TCRdb on the multiplex PCR reads, gives a single entry per CDR3 protein. Of 500,000 to 700,000 distinct CDR3 sequences in the sample, approximately 22% were seen once. Sequencing was done on a sample of peripheral blood. The receptors come from a woman between 18 and 29 years old with stable Graves' hyperthyroidism. Some clones in this sample may be carry-over from other donors' samples.

This clonotype was counted many times. This chain connects TRBV11-2 to TRBJ2-2; 9 bases match TRBD1. Germline CDR1 SGHAT, CDR2 FQNNGV. V gave up 4 bases and J gave up 6 bases; unmatched junction bases: 6. This CDR3 comprises 15 residues. The DNA of the CDR3 is TGTGCCAGCAGCTCGATCCGGGACAGGGCCGGGGAGCTGTTTTTT. It translates to CASSSIRDRAGELFF.

This clonotype was recorded at least ten times. The chain links TRBV11-2 to TRBJ1-6; no firm D call. In germline, CDR1 is SGHAT, CDR2 FQNNGV. V lost 0 bases, J lost 6 bases, and 9 bases lay in between. This CDR3 is 15 amino acids long. The CDR3 region has the DNA TGTGCCAGCAGCTTAGACCCTGGGCCTAATTCACCCCTCCACTTT. Translation: CASSLDPGPNSPLHF.

This clonotype was picked up many times. The rearrangement uses TRBV6-1 and TRBJ2-2; no reliable D call. The V end lost 4 bases, the J end lost 2 bases, and 11 bases lay between the germline ends. Germline CDR1 is MNHNS and CDR2 is SASEGT. The CDR3 length is 15 residues. The CDR3 sequence is CASSGVSLNTGELFF. The DNA of the CDR3 is TGTGCCAGCAGTGGGGTATCCCTAAACACCGGGGAGCTGTTTTTT.

This clonotype has only a few counts. The chain is built from TRBV15 and TRBJ2-3, with 8 bases identical to TRBD2. CDR1 and CDR2 (germline): LNHNV, YYDKDF (reference sequence). The CDR3 is made up of 15 amino acids. V shed 0 bases and J 1 base; nucleotides not matched to a gene: 0. Here the CDR3 reads CATSRERGGTDTQYF. The CDR3 DNA sequence: TGTGCCACCAGCAGAGAGCGGGGGGGCACAGATACGCAGTATTTT.

This clonotype was observed many times. The chain has TRBV12-3 or TRBV12-4 and TRBJ1-5; 11 nucleotides agree with TRBD1. The CDR3 totals 15 residues. Trimming at V came to 3 bases and at J to 6 bases, leaving 4 bases not matched to a gene. The CDR3 loop is CASSLDRGLGQPQHF. CDR3 coding DNA: TGTGCCAGCAGTTTGGACAGGGGGCTCGGTCAGCCCCAGCATTTT.

This clonotype has at least ten counts. The chain is built from TRBV20-1 and TRBJ1-1, with D unclear. The germline V gene encodes CDR1 DFQATT and CDR2 SNEGSKA (reference sequence). This CDR3 contains 12 residues. V gave up 1 base and J gave up 4 bases, with 7 bases separating them. The CDR3 DNA sequence: TGCAGTGCTAGAGCAGGAGGCACTGAAGCTTTCTTT. Protein: CSARAGGTEAFF.

The rearrangement uses TRBV4-1 and TRBJ1-5; D is perhaps TRBD1 (5 bases). Per germline, CDR1 MGHRA and CDR2 YSYEKL. Between the trimmed V and J ends, which lost 1 base and 0 bases, there was a span of 13 bases. The CDR3 is 17 amino acids. The CDR3 loop is CASSQAGGHLSNQPQHF. In DNA form, the CDR3 reads TGCGCCAGCAGCCAAGCCGGGGGTCACCTTAGCAATCAGCCCCAGCATTTT.

This clonotype was detected many times. The J gene is TRBJ1-6, the V gene TRBV29-1; D remains ambiguous. Germline assignment: CDR1 SQVTM and CDR2 ANQGSEA. The CDR3 covers 11 residues. The V end lost 4 bases, the J end lost 7 bases, and 5 bases lay between the germline ends. The CDR3 DNA reads TGCAGCGTTGGTTGGAATTCACCCCTCCACTTT. This sequence encodes CSVGWNSPLHF.

Only a few counts were recorded for this clonotype. This rearrangement joins TRBV29-1 to TRBJ1-2; TRBD1 might be the D (5 bases). CDR1 is SQVTM and CDR2 is ANQGSEA in the germline V gene. The CDR3 runs to 12 residues. For the CDR3, the DNA is TGCGGGGGGTCCGACGGAGACTATGGCTACACCTTC. Encoded protein: CGGSDGDYGYTF.

There are many counts of this clonotype. V gene TRBV6-1 combines with J gene TRBJ1-2; D uncertain. The ends were cut back, 2 bases at V and 4 bases at J, with 14 bases in the middle. Germline values: CDR1 MNHNS, CDR2 SASEGT. The CDR3 sequence is 15 residues long. The CDR3 reads CASSEMPGGVYGYTF. The CDR3 nucleotides read TGTGCCAGCAGTGAAATGCCCGGCGGAGTCTATGGCTACACCTTC.

The V and J genes are TRBV6-1 and TRBJ1-2, with TRBD1 identical over 7 bases. The CDR3 length is 14 residues. The germline gives CDR1 MNHNS, CDR2 SASEGT. V was clipped by 6 bases and J by 8 bases; unmatched bases: 12. The CDR3 loop reads CASSDVEQGLGYTF. CDR3 sequence (DNA): TGTGCCAGCAGCGACGTGGAACAGGGGCTGGGCTACACCTTC.

There are a few counts of this clonotype. The rearrangement joins TRBV20-1 to TRBJ1-1, with D perhaps TRBD1 (6 bases). V lost 4 bases and J 7 bases, leaving 16 bases between the germline ends. CDR3 length: 13 amino acids. Per germline, CDR1 DFQATT and CDR2 SNEGSKA (reference sequence). CDR3 coding DNA: TGCAGTGCTAATGCGGGGGCGAGGGTTGAAGCTTTCTTT. Protein product: CSANAGARVEAFF.

This clonotype appeared a single time. This rearrangement joins TRBV2 to TRBJ1-6; perhaps TRBD1 as D (5 bases). Germline V lookup: CDR1 SNHLY, CDR2 FYNNEI. Trimming removed 7 bases at V and 3 bases at J, with 13 bases between. This CDR3 comprises 15 residues. The CDR3 region is CASTGALGYNSPLHF. Written as DNA, the CDR3 is TGTGCCAGCACCGGGGCCCTAGGCTATAATTCACCCCTCCACTTT.

The gene calls are TRBV7-2 and TRBJ2-5; TRBD1 agrees at 9 bases. Germline V gene sequence: CDR1 SGHTA, CDR2 FQGNSA. With 1 base clipped from V and 5 bases from J, the junction kept 8 bases outside the gene matches. The CDR3 sequence is 16 residues long. The CDR3 region has the DNA TGTGCCAGCAGCTTAGAGGGGACAGGGTTCCCGGAGACCCAGTACTTC. Translating it yields CASSLEGTGFPETQYF. Looking up the rest from reference TRBV7-2 and TRBJ2-5 gives the full variable domain: GAGVSQSPSNKVTEKGKDVELRCDPISGHTALYWYRQSLGQGLEFLIYFQGNSAPDKSGLPSDRFSAERTGGSVSTLTIQRTQQEDSAVYLCASSLEGTGFPETQYFGPGTRLLVL.

A few counts support this clonotype. V gene TRBV27 combines with J gene TRBJ2-7; D is perhaps TRBD1 or TRBD2 (5 bases each). The CDR3 totals 16 residues. The ends were cut back, 4 bases at V and 4 bases at J, with 20 bases in the middle. Germline V gene lookup returns CDR1 MNHEY and CDR2 SMNVEV (reference sequence). The CDR3 loop is CASSSTGTLGPYEQYF. The CDR3, as DNA: TGTGCCAGCAGTTCGACCGGGACCCTCGGGCCATACGAGCAGTACTTC.

This clonotype was seen repeatedly, ten times or more. The chain recombines TRBV15 with TRBJ1-1; 7 bases map to TRBD1. Trimming took 1 base from V and 0 from J; bases not matched to a gene: 8. Germline CDR1 LNHNV, CDR2 YYDKDF (reference sequence). The CDR3 length is 17 residues. The CDR3 sequence is CATSRVPTGYLNTEAFF. In DNA, the CDR3 is TGTGCCACCAGCAGAGTCCCGACAGGGTATTTGAACACTGAAGCTTTCTTT. Supplemented by reference TRBV15 and TRBJ1-1, the full variable domain reads DAMVIQNPRYQVTQFGKPVTLSCSQTLNHNVMYWYQQKSSQAPKLLFHYYDKDFNNEADTPDNFQSRRPNTSFCFLDIRSPGLGDTAMYLCATSRVPTGYLNTEAFFGQGTRLTVV.

This clonotype was observed a few times. The V call is TRBV5-1, the J call TRBJ1-1; no clear D gene. V was clipped by 7 bases and J by 4 bases, with 14 bases between them. The CDR3 extends over 13 amino acids. Looked up from germline, CDR1 is SGHRS and CDR2 is YFSETQ. Here the CDR3 reads CASQIGMATEAFF. CDR3 nucleotide sequence: TGCGCCAGCCAGATAGGTATGGCCACTGAAGCTTTCTTT.

The chain combines TRBV9 with TRBJ2-7; a weak D match, TRBD1 (6 bases). The V gene's germline CDR1 is SGDLS and CDR2 YYNGEE. The V end was cut by 3 bases, the J end by 0 bases, with 13 bases between. The CDR3 extends over 15 amino acids. The CDR3 here is CASSAKQGSSYEQYF. DNA of the CDR3: TGTGCCAGCAGCGCTAAACAGGGAAGCTCCTACGAGCAGTACTTC.

This clonotype showed up many times. This chain connects TRBV11-1 to TRBJ2-5; D not certain. This CDR3 is built from 15 residues. Trimming pared 0 bases from V and 5 bases from J, leaving 13 bases between. The V gene's germline CDR1 is SGHAT and CDR2 FQDESV (reference sequence). The CDR3 loop reads CASSLAPLATETQYF. The CDR3 DNA sequence: TGTGCCAGCAGCTTAGCTCCCTTGGCAACCGAGACCCAGTACTTC.

The chain couples TRBV11-2 to TRBJ2-7; 10 nucleotides match TRBD1. The V gene's germline CDR1 is SGHAT and CDR2 FQNNGV. This CDR3 is 14 amino acids long. V lost 8 bases and J lost 5; bases outside the gene matches: 9. In nucleotides, the CDR3 is TGTGCCAGCTCCCGGGACAGGGGTCGGGACGAGCAGTACTTC. Protein sequence: CASSRDRGRDEQYF.

This clonotype turned up a few times. The CDR3 spells CASSQGNSFQETQYF. CDR3 sequence (DNA): TGTGCCAGCAGCCAGGGGAACTCCTTTCAAGAGACCCAGTACTTC. This chain uses TRBV11-1 with TRBJ2-5; the D gene is possibly TRBD1 (6 bases). The CDR3 totals 15 residues. The germline CDR1 and CDR2 sequences are SGHAT and FQDESV (reference sequence). V was pared by 5 bases and J by 2 bases, with 15 bases between.